These T cell receptor beta chains were read from a single sample in a study of blood T cell repertoires in COVID-19. TCRdb's table, derived via immunoSEQ multiplex PCR, lists solely in-frame clones and lacks some. The repertoire has about 49,000 clones, 81% of them found once; the top ten carry more than 20%. Sequences were obtained from peripheral blood. Receptors originate from a woman aged 80 or over with COVID-19, enrolled during active disease. Both conserved end residues are part of each CDR3. Each record gives: clone size, D gene, J gene, V gene, CDR3 length, CDR3 DNA, CDR3 protein. A D gene is named only where the DNA matches it firmly. Clone sizes are given selectively: once, few, many, or a class where the clone is expanded.

>once|.|TRBJ2-5|TRBV4-1|14
TGCGCCAGCAGCCCTGCCGGGGATGGGGAGACCCAGTACTTC
CASSPAGDGETQYF
>.|TRBD1|TRBJ2-1|TRBV5-1|15
TGCGCCAGCCGCACCGGGGACAGGGATAACAATGAGCAGTTCTTC
CASRTGDRDNNEQFF
>medium-sized|.|TRBJ2-6|TRBV28|13
TGTGCCAGCAGTTGGAGTGGGGCCAACGTCCTGACTTTC
CASSWSGANVLTF
>.|.|TRBJ2-1|TRBV19|15
TGTGCCAGTAGCCCTGAGGACAGGGAGGGCAATGAGCAGTTCTTC
CASSPEDREGNEQFF
>.|TRBD1|TRBJ1-1|TRBV3-1/TRBV3-2|14
TGTGCCAGCAGCCAAGACAGGGGGCTCTCTGAAGCTTTCTTT
CASSQDRGLSEAFF
>.|.|TRBJ2-3|TRBV10-3|12
TGTGCCATCGGGAGCCGCACAGATACGCAGTATTTT
CAIGSRTDTQYF
>.|.|TRBJ1-1|TRBV19|16
TGTGCCAGTAGTATAGGCGTCCGCTCGATGAACACTGAAGCTTTCTTT
CASSIGVRSMNTEAFF
>.|.|TRBJ2-1|TRBV11-1|12
TGTGCCAGCAGCCGGACAGACAATGAGCAGTTCTTC
CASSRTDNEQFF
>.|.|TRBJ2-1|TRBV6-5|16
TGTGCCAGCAGTTACCCGATAGGGGGAGCCATCAATGAGCAGTTCTTC
CASSYPIGGAINEQFF
>few|.|TRBJ1-6|TRBV9|15
TGTGCCAGCAGCGAGGGGGAAGGGGATAATTCACCCCTCCACTTT
CASSEGEGDNSPLHF
>.|.|TRBJ2-3|TRBV19|13
TGTGCCAGTAGTATAGGGCTTCTAGATACGCAGTATTTT
CASSIGLLDTQYF
>.|TRBD1|TRBJ1-1|TRBV11-2|17
TGTGCCAGCAGCTACCGGGACAGGGGGCGTTGGTTAACTGAAGCTTTCTTT
CASSYRDRGRWLTEAFF
>.|TRBD2|TRBJ2-1|TRBV3-1/TRBV3-2|16
TGTGCCAGCAGCCATTTTAGCGGGAGGGCCTTGTATGAGCAGTTCTTC
CASSHFSGRALYEQFF
>.|TRBD1|TRBJ2-7|TRBV28|15
TGTGCCAGCAGTGAGGACAGGGAGATGTCCTACGAGCAGTACTTC
CASSEDREMSYEQYF
>.|.|TRBJ2-3|TRBV7-9|15
TGTGCCAGCAGCTTAGCGGGGACTAGCACAGATACGCAGTATTTT
CASSLAGTSTDTQYF
>.|.|TRBJ2-3|TRBV5-6|14
TGTGCCAGCAGCTGGGCTCTCGGCACAGATACGCAGTATTTT
CASSWALGTDTQYF
>.|TRBD2|TRBJ2-2|TRBV7-9|15
TGTGCCAGCAGCGCCGCTAGCGGGAACACCGGGGAGCTGTTTTTT
CASSAASGNTGELFF
>.|.|TRBJ2-1|TRBV7-3|13
TGTGCCAGCAGCTTAACTGCGCCAAATGAGCAGTTCTTC
CASSLTAPNEQFF
>.|TRBD2|TRBJ2-1|TRBV11-2|15
TGTGCCAGCAGCTACTCTAGCGGGAGTGGTAATGAGCAGTTCTTC
CASSYSSGSGNEQFF
>.|TRBD2|TRBJ2-7|TRBV5-1|13
TGCGCCAGCAGCCCCGGACTAGCTAGTGAGCAGTACTTC
CASSPGLASEQYF
>.|TRBD2|TRBJ2-4|TRBV27|16
TGTGCCAGCAGTTTTCTGGCTAGCGGGAGTAAGGGCATTCAGTACTTC
CASSFLASGSKGIQYF
>.|TRBD1|TRBJ2-2|TRBV7-9|17
TGTGCCAGCAGCTTACCCTTGACAGGGAGGAACACCGGGGAGCTGTTTTTT
CASSLPLTGRNTGELFF
>.|TRBD1|TRBJ2-7|TRBV10-2|14
TGCGCCAGCAGAACCGGGACAGGGTCCTACGAGCAGTACTTC
CASRTGTGSYEQYF
>.|.|TRBJ2-7|TRBV6-5|15
TGTGCCAGCAAATCTCCCGCTCGTGGAGCCTACGAGCAGTACTTC
CASKSPARGAYEQYF
>.|TRBD1|TRBJ1-1|TRBV5-1|17
TGCGCCAGCAGCCCCCCCGGGACAGGGTTCATGAACACTGAAGCTTTCTTT
CASSPPGTGFMNTEAFF
>.|TRBD2|TRBJ2-1|TRBV28|16
TGTGCCAGCAGTTCCCTGGTAGCGGGAGTAACGGTTGAGCAGTTCTTC
CASSSLVAGVTVEQFF
>few|.|TRBJ2-5|TRBV19|13
TGTGCCAGTAGTACCGGGTCCCAAGAGACCCAGTACTTC
CASSTGSQETQYF